What follows are 14 T cell receptor beta chains derived from one specimen sequenced in a study of T cells expressing NK-cell markers (dated by TCRdb to the early 2020s). Receptors were amplified or captured by 5' RACE. Instrument on record: Illumina HiSeq 2000. The reads went through TCRdb reprocessing, and each CDR3 protein sequence gets one entry with no DNA. The sample's table covers 140,000 or so distinct CDR3 sequences. The leading ten clones occupy more than 10% of the sample. Sequencing was done on a sample of blood T cells: a sorted CD56 or NKG2C T cell subset, CD4+ or CD8+ T cells, or bulk PBMC T cells (not recorded which). These receptors all come from a man aged 18 to 29 in good health. Donor details come from another sample of the same person, matched by shared clones.

The chain carries TRBV27 and TRBJ2-5; TCRdb's D gene call, TRBD1, goes unchecked for lack of DNA. Germline CDR1 is MNHEY and CDR2 is SMNVEV (reference sequence). This CDR3 is 15 amino acids long. CDR3 loop: CASSSGRTLGETQYF.

V is TRBV7-8 and J is TRBJ2-3; TCRdb indicates TRBD1, and absent DNA this call remains unverified. Looked up from germline, CDR1 is SGHVS and CDR2 is FQNEAQ. The CDR3 covers 16 residues. CDR3 amino acids: CASSLAGTGGTDTQYF.

The rearrangement uses TRBV30 and TRBJ2-7; the TRBD1 assignment by TCRdb is unverifiable without DNA. The CDR3 loop spans 12 amino acids. The germline gives CDR1 GTSNPN, CDR2 SVGIG (reference sequence). CDR3 loop: CAWGTGQDEQYF.

The chain uses TRBV3-1 and TRBJ1-1. The CDR3 covers 14 residues. CDR1 is LGHDT, CDR2 YNNKEL, per germline (reference sequence). The CDR3 reads CASSRLSRDTEAFF. Complete variable domain (other parts from reference TRBV3-1 and TRBJ1-1): DTAVSQTPKYLVTQMGNDKSIKCEQNLGHDTMYWYKQDSKKFLKIMFSYNNKELIINETVPNRFSPKSPDKAHLNLHINSLELGDSAVYFCASSRLSRDTEAFFGQGTRLTVV.

The CDR3 sequence: CASSLKDQSNGYTF. The chain combines TRBV5-1 with TRBJ1-2. Germline lookup yields CDR1 SGHRS and CDR2 YFSETQ. This CDR3 is built from 14 residues.

This rearrangement joins TRBV14 to TRBJ2-1; the TCRdb D gene call, TRBD2, has no DNA to confirm it. Per the germline V gene, CDR1 is SGHDN and CDR2 is FVKESK. CDR3 length: 15 residues. CDR3 in amino acids: CASSLRGLAGNEQFF.

The genes are TRBV6-1 and TRBJ2-3; TCRdb lists TRBD2, though no DNA is available to test this call. CDR3 size: 15 residues. CDR1 is MNHNS and CDR2 is SASEGT in the germline V gene. CDR3 residues: CASAPGAFSTDTQYF.

This chain uses TRBV29-1 with TRBJ1-2; the TRBD1 assignment by TCRdb is unverifiable without DNA. The V gene's germline CDR1 is SQVTM and CDR2 ANQGSEA. This CDR3 region has 11 residues. This CDR3 reads CSAGPQEGYTF.

The rearrangement joins TRBV12-3 or TRBV12-4 to TRBJ2-6; TCRdb calls TRBD2, which cannot be checked without DNA. The CDR3 has 18 amino acids. CDR3 region: CASSHQVAGDAGANVLTF.

The chain couples TRBV12-3 or TRBV12-4 to TRBJ2-1; TCRdb returns TRBD2, unconfirmable since there is no DNA. This CDR3 has 15 amino acids. This CDR3 reads CASSYSLAPKNEQFF.

The CDR3: CATSRDRETYNSPLHF. The chain is built from TRBV15 and TRBJ1-6; TCRdb's assignment of TRBD1 cannot be checked, as there is no DNA. Germline CDR1 is LNHNV and CDR2 is YYDKDF (reference sequence). This CDR3 is 16 amino acids long.

The chain recombines TRBV5-1 with TRBJ2-7; as DNA is missing, the TRBD2 call by TCRdb cannot be tested. Germline V gene sequence: CDR1 SGHRS, CDR2 YFSETQ. The CDR3 extends over 17 amino acids. CDR3 sequence reads: CASRPLGLAGESYEQYF.

The rearrangement uses TRBV20-1 and TRBJ1-2. The CDR3 totals 13 residues. CDR1 and CDR2 from the germline V gene are DFQATT and SNEGSKA (reference sequence). CDR3 protein: CSARDLAVGIYTF.

The CDR3 protein is CASSSTGDGTGELFF. The chain employs TRBV7-9 and TRBJ2-2; absent DNA, TCRdb's TRBD1 call cannot be checked. CDR1 and CDR2 from the germline V gene are SEHNR and FQNEAQ (reference sequence). CDR3 length: 15 residues. Drawing the rest from reference TRBV7-9 and TRBJ2-2, the complete variable domain is DTGVSQNPRHKITKRGQNVTFRCDPISEHNRLYWYRQTLGQGPEFLTYFQNEAQLEKSRLLSDRFSAERPKGSFSTLEIQRTEQGDSAMYLCASSSTGDGTGELFFGEGSRLTVL.